This entry is about one T cell receptor (beta chain). Antigen: not known. This entry is derived from a study of CD8+CD57+ T cells in acquired aplastic anemia. Study-wide background: Sorted CD4+ and CD8+ cell DNA averaged around 3.5 ug.

The CDR3 contains 13 residues. The V end was cut by 3 bases, the J end by 0 bases, with 8 bases between. Per the germline V gene, CDR1 is DFQATT and CDR2 is SNEGSKA (reference sequence). TCR beta VDJ combinations and CDR3 sequences were profiled from genomic DNA. Via MiXCR, TCRdb re-called the reads, giving one row per CDR3 protein. The sample has some 120,000 distinct CDR3 sequences, over 45% seen once; the top ten hold around 2.5%. Findings and caveats of the study: Patients and controls were not found to differ significantly in CD8+ Simpson's diversity. Overlapping CD8+ CDR3 repertoires of patients and controls contained twenty-nine shared sequences.

The sequenced material came from sorted CD4+, CD8+, or CD8+CD57+ T cells (not recorded which) from PBMCs. The rearrangement links TRBV20-1 to TRBJ1-1; D call uncertain. This clonotype originated in a human donor in good health, serving as a control. DNA for the CDR3: TGCAGTGCTAGCGACACCTTGAACACTGAAGCTTTCTTT. Amino acids: CSASDTLNTEAFF.